A selection of T cell receptor beta chains follows, all from one sample in a study of T cell changes during pregnancy in multiple sclerosis. Some clones are missing from TCRdb's copy, which holds only in-frame ones; the method was immunoSEQ multiplex PCR. The sample yields some 28,000 clones, roughly 92% seen once. The material was CD4+ T cells from peripheral blood mononuclear cells, obtained in the first trimester of pregnancy. The receptors derive from a female donor with multiple sclerosis, enrolled in a pregnancy study. Each CDR3 is given with its conserved first and last residue. The order of the fields is J gene, clone size, D gene, V gene, CDR3 DNA, CDR3 protein. The D gene is left open where the match is weak. A row's size may be missing; if present it is once, few, many or a size class.

J: TRBJ1-1
size: .
D: .
V: TRBV2
DNA: TGTGCCAGCAGCCTAACCCACAGTATAGCTTTCTTT
CDR3: CASSLTHSIAFF

J: TRBJ2-5
size: .
D: TRBD1
V: TRBV9
DNA: TGTGCCAGCAGCCCTCATCCGGGACAGGGTGGGGAGACCCAGTACTTC
CDR3: CASSPHPGQGGETQYF

J: TRBJ2-5
size: .
D: TRBD1
V: TRBV7-7
DNA: TGTGCTAGCGCCTACCTGCAGGGGGCCGGAGAGACCCAGTACTTC
CDR3: CASAYLQGAGETQYF

J: TRBJ1-5
size: once
D: .
V: TRBV5-6
DNA: TGTGCCAGCAGCTTGTGGCAGGCGCAGCCCCAGCATTTT
CDR3: CASSLWQAQPQHF

J: TRBJ2-2
size: .
D: .
V: TRBV6-6
DNA: TGTGCCAGCAGCCCTAACTCGAACACCGGGGAGCTGTTTTTT
CDR3: CASSPNSNTGELFF

J: TRBJ2-6
size: once
D: TRBD2
V: TRBV5-1
DNA: TGCGCCAGCAGCTTGGGGGGAGGGGCGAGCTCTGGGGCCAACGTCCTGACTTTC
CDR3: CASSLGGGASSGANVLTF

J: TRBJ2-7
size: few
D: .
V: TRBV19
DNA: TGTGCCAGTAGTATTGAGGTGCGCTACGAGCAGTACTTC
CDR3: CASSIEVRYEQYF

J: TRBJ1-1
size: .
D: .
V: TRBV19
DNA: TGTGCCAGTACCCCCCGGGGGGGGTGGGACACTGAAGCTTTCTTT
CDR3: CASTPRGGWDTEAFF

J: TRBJ2-3
size: .
D: .
V: TRBV29-1
DNA: TGCAGCGTTGAGGGCGGGCGAGGCCTTAGCACAGATACGCAGTATTTT
CDR3: CSVEGGRGLSTDTQYF

J: TRBJ1-1
size: .
D: .
V: TRBV10-3
DNA: TGTGCCATCAGTGTGGAGGCAGGAGGGGCTGAAGCTTTCTTT
CDR3: CAISVEAGGAEAFF

J: TRBJ2-7
size: .
D: TRBD1
V: TRBV15
DNA: TGTGCCACCAGCAGCGCTAGGACAGGCTCCTACGAGCAGTACTTC
CDR3: CATSSARTGSYEQYF

J: TRBJ1-4
size: .
D: TRBD1
V: TRBV4-2
DNA: TGTGCCAGCAGCGGACGTCTGTGGACAGGGGGCTTAGAAAAACTGTTTTTT
CDR3: CASSGRLWTGGLEKLFF

J: TRBJ1-4
size: .
D: .
V: TRBV2
DNA: TGTGCCACGGACCTAGCGGGAAAACTGTTTTTT
CDR3: CATDLAGKLFF

J: TRBJ2-2
size: .
D: .
V: TRBV28
DNA: TGTGCCAGCATTATAACTTCCACCGGGGAGCTGTTTTTT
CDR3: CASIITSTGELFF

J: TRBJ1-1
size: .
D: .
V: TRBV5-1
DNA: TGCGCCAGCAGCTTGGACCCCTACAACACTGAAGCTTTCTTT
CDR3: CASSLDPYNTEAFF

J: TRBJ2-7
size: .
D: .
V: TRBV28
DNA: TGTGCCAGCACCCTCAGATCAGGGTCCGGGTCCTACGAGCAGTACTTC
CDR3: CASTLRSGSGSYEQYF

J: TRBJ2-3
size: .
D: TRBD1
V: TRBV7-6
DNA: TGTGCCAGCAGCTTAGCGTGGGGCACGGGCAAGACAGGGTTGGGCACAGATACGCAGTATTTT
CDR3: CASSLAWGTGKTGLGTDTQYF

J: TRBJ1-1
size: .
D: TRBD1
V: TRBV2
DNA: TGTGCCAGCAGCGTCGACAGGGGGCCAACTGAAGCTTTCTTT
CDR3: CASSVDRGPTEAFF

J: TRBJ2-2
size: .
D: .
V: TRBV5-1
DNA: TGCGCCAGCAGCTTGGAGAGGAGATTCACCGGGGAGCTGTTTTTT
CDR3: CASSLERRFTGELFF

J: TRBJ2-4
size: .
D: .
V: TRBV10-3
DNA: TGTGCCATCAGTGAGTCGATCGGGTGGGTTCAGTACTTC
CDR3: CAISESIGWVQYF

J: TRBJ1-6
size: .
D: .
V: TRBV18
DNA: TGTGCCAGCTCACCCGGGACAAGTAATTCACCCCTCCACTTT
CDR3: CASSPGTSNSPLHF

J: TRBJ2-7
size: .
D: TRBD1
V: TRBV5-4
DNA: TGTGCCAGCTTCGTGGACAGGGGCGGAGAGCAGTACTTC
CDR3: CASFVDRGGEQYF

J: TRBJ2-7
size: .
D: .
V: TRBV5-6
DNA: TGTGCCAGCAGCTTGAGTAGCTACGAGCAGTACTTC
CDR3: CASSLSSYEQYF

J: TRBJ1-1
size: .
D: TRBD1
V: TRBV19
DNA: TGTGCCAGTAGTTTTCTGACAGGGGGCACTGAAGCTTTCTTT
CDR3: CASSFLTGGTEAFF

J: TRBJ1-6
size: .
D: TRBD1
V: TRBV11-2
DNA: TGTGCCAGCAGCTGGGGACAGTCTAATTCACCCCTCCACTTT
CDR3: CASSWGQSNSPLHF

J: TRBJ1-2
size: .
D: .
V: TRBV19
DNA: TGTGCCAGTAGTATTGGGAGGGAAAGCTATGGCTACACCTTC
CDR3: CASSIGRESYGYTF

J: TRBJ2-2
size: once
D: .
V: TRBV2
DNA: TGTGCCAGCAGTGAGACCGCCAGGTTAACCGGGGAGCTGTTTTTT
CDR3: CASSETARLTGELFF

J: TRBJ1-6
size: once
D: .
V: TRBV5-6
DNA: TGTGCCAGCAGCCCGACCCTGGAGGGCGGTTTGGAGTCACCCCTCCACTTT
CDR3: CASSPTLEGGLESPLHF

J: TRBJ2-7
size: .
D: .
V: TRBV7-2
DNA: TGTGCCAGCAGCCCCCGGACTCAGCAGTACTTC
CDR3: CASSPRTQQYF

J: TRBJ2-1
size: once
D: .
V: TRBV11-3
DNA: TGTGCCAGCAGCTTTTCAGGGGGCGGGGGTAGCGAGCAGTTCTTC
CDR3: CASSFSGGGGSEQFF

J: TRBJ2-1
size: .
D: TRBD2
V: TRBV5-1
DNA: TGCGCCAGCAGCCTTCGCGGGGGGGCTTCCTACAATGAGCAGTTCTTC
CDR3: CASSLRGGASYNEQFF

J: TRBJ1-2
size: .
D: TRBD1
V: TRBV28
DNA: TGTGCCAGCAGCCCCCAGGGACAGGGGGCGCAAGGCTACACCTTC
CDR3: CASSPQGQGAQGYTF

J: TRBJ2-1
size: .
D: .
V: TRBV11-2
DNA: TGTGCCAGCAGCTGGGGGCGGGGGTCGAGCTCCTACAATGAGCAGTTCTTC
CDR3: CASSWGRGSSSYNEQFF

J: TRBJ2-3
size: .
D: TRBD2
V: TRBV5-1
DNA: TGCGCCAGCAGCTTCCCTAGCGGGGGAAACACAGATACGCAGTATTTT
CDR3: CASSFPSGGNTDTQYF

J: TRBJ2-1
size: .
D: TRBD1
V: TRBV18
DNA: TGTGCCAGCTCACCACCGTCGGCAGGGGGCAAGTACAATGAGCAGTTCTTC
CDR3: CASSPPSAGGKYNEQFF

J: TRBJ1-1
size: .
D: TRBD1
V: TRBV5-8
DNA: TGTGCCAGCAGCTTGGGACAGGGCTGGAACACTGAAGCTTTCTTT
CDR3: CASSLGQGWNTEAFF

J: TRBJ2-1
size: .
D: TRBD1
V: TRBV5-1
DNA: TGCGCCAGCAGCTTGGGGACAGGGGCTGTCCATGAGCAGTTCTTC
CDR3: CASSLGTGAVHEQFF

J: TRBJ1-2
size: once
D: TRBD1
V: TRBV15
DNA: TGTGCCACCAGCAGGTGGACAGGGGGTTATAACTATGGCTACACCTTC
CDR3: CATSRWTGGYNYGYTF

J: TRBJ1-1
size: .
D: .
V: TRBV28
DNA: TGTGCCAGCAGTGTCGCCGGGACATCGGGGACTGAAGCTTTCTTT
CDR3: CASSVAGTSGTEAFF